In this sample, the clone carrying this TCR beta chain turned up a few times. Its antigen is undetermined. Assay: immunoSEQ multiplex PCR; the TCRdb copy retains only in-frame clones and omits some. Counted here are about 170,000 clones, about 85% occurring once; the ten biggest clones make up 2.6%. The data derive from a study of T cell responses to AZD1222 COVID-19 vaccine. General study results and limits: After the peak T cell response, and only then, were repertoires sampled.

The V end lost 5 bases, the J end lost 6 bases, and 14 bases lay between the germline ends. The germline V gene has CDR1 SEHNR and CDR2 FQNEAQ (reference sequence). The length of the CDR3 is 13 residues. The gene calls are TRBV7-9 and TRBJ2-7; perhaps TRBD1 as D (6 bases). Specimen: peripheral blood, collected on day 0 of AZD1222 vaccination. The TCR sequence derives from an adult in good health. Here the CDR3 DNA reads TGTGCCAGCAGCCTTGGGGGCCGCTCCGAGCAGTACTTC. This gives the protein CASSLGGRSEQYF.